The sequence of this TCR beta chain was determined in a study of blood T cell repertoires in COVID-19. Looking at the study overall: From the United States, Italy and Spain came samples of acute and convalescent COVID-19. In each case, the material was cDNA or gDNA derived from T cells, B-cell-depleted T cells, or PBMCs.

Per germline, CDR1 SNHLY and CDR2 FYNNEI. V lost 3 bases to trimming and J lost 7 bases; unmatched junction nucleotides: 8. CDR3 size: 15 residues. Authors' analysis steps: Reference gene primer amplification yielded estimated nucleated cell counts. Assay used: immunoSEQ multiplex PCR; TCRdb lists only in-frame clones, some missing. V and J calls and clone size follow that table, whereas D and trimming were derived from the DNA. The table has 250,000 to 300,000 clones, 85% to 90% seen once; the top ten hold about 4%. The source of this sequence is a man younger than 30 with active or convalescent COVID-19. V and J are TRBV2 and TRBJ2-3; 9 bases align to TRBD2. Sequences were obtained from peripheral blood. The CDR3 is CASSEEAGGRYTQYF. The CDR3 coding sequence is TGTGCCAGCAGTGAGGAAGCGGGGGGCAGATATACGCAGTATTTT.